This T cell receptor (beta chain) originates from a study of T cells in Graves' hyperthyroidism and ophthalmopathy. Turning to the study itself: Before treatment of any kind, peripheral blood was taken at initial diagnosis.

RNA transcripts served as the template for amplifying TCR beta CDR3 regions. Researchers ran a first-round RT-PCR on the TCR CDR3 using the HTBI primer set. TCRdb reprocessed the multiplex PCR reads with MiXCR, giving one entry per CDR3 protein. Of approximately 380,000 distinct CDR3 sequences in the sample, roughly an eighth were seen once. Study-level results: The blood repertoire included most of the expanded thyroid clonotypes above 0.001. Separating ophthalmopathy from stable hyperthyroidism was achieved by a 13 V-J model.

This clonotype was detected ten times or more. Its matching antigen is unknown. From germline, CDR1 is SNHLY and CDR2 FYNNEI. The CDR3 has 10 amino acids. Trimming removed 6 bases from V and 6 bases from J, with 3 bases in between. The authors obtained PBMCs from 10 ml of fresh peripheral blood. The source material was blood. The source of this sequence is a man aged 45 to 65 with Graves' ophthalmopathy. The chain recombines TRBV2 with TRBJ2-1; D gene uncertain. DNA of the CDR3: TGTGCCAGCAGAGTCAATGAGCAGTTCTTC. It codes for CASRVNEQFF. The variable domain in full, with the rest retrieved from reference TRBV2 and TRBJ2-1, is EPEVTQTPSHQVTQMGQEVILRCVPISNHLYFYWYRQILGQKVEFLVSFYNNEISEKSEIFDDQFSVERPDGSNFTLKIRSTKLEDSAMYFCASRVNEQFFGPGTRLTVL.